This TCR beta chain came from a study of T-cell reconstitution after alpha-beta-depleted transplantation in children. General study results and limits: Expanded graft clones, several hundred of them, were reportedly the source of alpha-beta T cells about two months after transplant. Among T cells one year after transplant, newly produced cells accounted for most counts and diversity.

With 6 bases removed from V and 1 base from J, the gap between germline ends came to 6 bases. The CDR3 spans 11 residues. Germline-derived CDR1 and CDR2 are SQVTM and ANQGSEA. Preparing the TCRbeta library involved the use of unique molecular identifiers. A single record per CDR3 protein comes from TCRdb applying MiXCR to the PCR reads. The sample shows about a million distinct CDR3 sequences, about 29% of them seen only once. This clonotype was seen more than once but under ten times. Its antigen remains unidentified. The chain has TRBV29-1 and TRBJ1-1; D remains ambiguous. This material consisted of PBMCs, mostly from graft donor cells, taken 360 days after TCRalphabeta/CD19-depleted stem cell transplant. The receptor comes from a boy in the first two years of life who had a stem cell transplant for SCID, so the T cells may come from the graft donor. CDR3 amino acids: CSVTANTEAFF. CDR3 in DNA: TGCAGCGTCACTGCGAACACTGAAGCTTTCTTT.